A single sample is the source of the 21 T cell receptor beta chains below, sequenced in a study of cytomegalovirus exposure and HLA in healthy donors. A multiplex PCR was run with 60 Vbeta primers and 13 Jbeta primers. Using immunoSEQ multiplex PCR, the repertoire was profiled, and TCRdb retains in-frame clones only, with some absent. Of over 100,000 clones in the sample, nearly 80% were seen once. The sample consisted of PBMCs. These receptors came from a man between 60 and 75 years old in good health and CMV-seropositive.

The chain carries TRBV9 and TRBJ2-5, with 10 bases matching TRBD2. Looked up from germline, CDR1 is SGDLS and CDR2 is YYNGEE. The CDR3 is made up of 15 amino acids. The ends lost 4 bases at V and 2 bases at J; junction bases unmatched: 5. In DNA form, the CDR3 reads TGTGCCAGCAGCATCAGCGGGGGGGCACAAGAGACCCAGTACTTC. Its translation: CASSISGGAQETQYF.

The CDR3 DNA follows: TGCGCCAGCAGCTTGGCCACGGGACAGGGGGGGAACGAGCAGTACTTC. This translates into CASSLATGQGGNEQYF. V is TRBV5-1 and J is TRBJ2-7; 11 bases line up with TRBD1. J gave up 5 bases and V 0 bases, and 7 bases lay outside the gene matches. The CDR3 has 16 residues. Germline V lookup: CDR1 SGHRS, CDR2 YFSETQ.

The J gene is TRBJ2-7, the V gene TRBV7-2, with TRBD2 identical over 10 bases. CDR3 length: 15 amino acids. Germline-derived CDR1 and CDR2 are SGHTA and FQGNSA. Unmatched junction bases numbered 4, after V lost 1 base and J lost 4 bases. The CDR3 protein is CASSLGGTSAYEQYF. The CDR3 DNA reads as TGTGCCAGCAGCTTAGGGGGGACTAGCGCGTACGAGCAGTACTTC. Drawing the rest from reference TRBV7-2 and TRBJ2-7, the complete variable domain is GAGVSQSPSNKVTEKGKDVELRCDPISGHTALYWYRQSLGQGLEFLIYFQGNSAPDKSGLPSDRFSAERTGGSVSTLTIQRTQQEDSAVYLCASSLGGTSAYEQYFGPGTRLTVT.

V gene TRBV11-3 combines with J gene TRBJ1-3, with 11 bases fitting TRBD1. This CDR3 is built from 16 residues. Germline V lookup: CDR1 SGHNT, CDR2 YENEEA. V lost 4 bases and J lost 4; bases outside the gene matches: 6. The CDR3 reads CASSSGQGAMGNTIYF. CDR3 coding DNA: TGTGCCAGCAGCTCCGGACAGGGGGCGATGGGAAACACCATATATTTT.

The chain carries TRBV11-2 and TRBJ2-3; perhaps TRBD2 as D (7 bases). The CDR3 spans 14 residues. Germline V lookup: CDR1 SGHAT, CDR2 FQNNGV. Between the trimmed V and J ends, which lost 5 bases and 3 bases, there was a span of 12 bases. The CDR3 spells CASSKGGWTDTQYF. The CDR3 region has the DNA TGTGCCAGCAGCAAGGGGGGGTGGACAGATACGCAGTATTTT.

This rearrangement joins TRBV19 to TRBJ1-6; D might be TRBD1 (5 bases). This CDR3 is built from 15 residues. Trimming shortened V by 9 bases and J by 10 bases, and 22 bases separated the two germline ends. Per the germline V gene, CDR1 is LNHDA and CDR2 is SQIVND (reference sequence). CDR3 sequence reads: CASTSGGTFYSPLHF. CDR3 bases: TGTGCCAGCACTTCCGGCGGGACTTTCTACTCACCCCTCCACTTT.

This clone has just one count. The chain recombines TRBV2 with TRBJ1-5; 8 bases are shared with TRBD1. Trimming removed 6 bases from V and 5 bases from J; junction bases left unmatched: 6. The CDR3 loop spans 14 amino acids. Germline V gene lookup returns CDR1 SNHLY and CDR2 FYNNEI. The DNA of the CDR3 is TGTGCCAGCAGAGGGGGACAGGCCCATCAGCCCCAGCATTTT. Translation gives CASRGGQAHQPQHF.

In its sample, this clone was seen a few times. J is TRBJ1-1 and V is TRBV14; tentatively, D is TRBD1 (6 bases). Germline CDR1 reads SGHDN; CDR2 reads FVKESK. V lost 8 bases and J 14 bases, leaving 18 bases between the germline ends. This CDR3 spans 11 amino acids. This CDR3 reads CASANRAPVFF. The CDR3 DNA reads TGTGCCAGCGCAAACAGGGCTCCCGTGTTCTTT.

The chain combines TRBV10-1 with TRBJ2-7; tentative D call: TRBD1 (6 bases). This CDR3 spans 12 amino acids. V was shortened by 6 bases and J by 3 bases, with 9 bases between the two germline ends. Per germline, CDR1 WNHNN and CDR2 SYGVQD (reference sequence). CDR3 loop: CASSPDSYEQYF. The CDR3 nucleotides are TGCGCCAGCAGCCCGGACAGCTACGAGCAGTACTTC.

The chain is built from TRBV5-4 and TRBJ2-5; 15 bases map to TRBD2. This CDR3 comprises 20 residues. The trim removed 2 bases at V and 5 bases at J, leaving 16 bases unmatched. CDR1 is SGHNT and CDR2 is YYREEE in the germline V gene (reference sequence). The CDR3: CASSLAFRTSGGAGKETQYF. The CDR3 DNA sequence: TGTGCCAGCAGCTTAGCCTTCCGGACTAGCGGGGGGGCCGGAAAGGAGACCCAGTACTTC.

Here the CDR3 reads CASSLGPGENTAYNEQFF. The CDR3 region has the DNA TGTGCCAGCAGCTTAGGGCCAGGGGAGAACACCGCCTACAATGAGCAGTTCTTC. This chain joins TRBV7-6 and TRBJ2-1; D might be TRBD1 (6 bases). Germline CDR1 SGHVS, CDR2 FNYEAQ. The CDR3 is made up of 18 amino acids. V was clipped by 1 base and J by 2 bases, with 18 bases between them.

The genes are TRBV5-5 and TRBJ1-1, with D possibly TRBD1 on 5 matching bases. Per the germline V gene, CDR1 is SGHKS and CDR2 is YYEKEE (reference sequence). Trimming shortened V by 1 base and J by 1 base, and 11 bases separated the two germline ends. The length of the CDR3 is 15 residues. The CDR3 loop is CASSLFAGQNTEAFF. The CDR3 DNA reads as TGTGCCAGCAGCTTGTTCGCAGGGCAGAACACTGAAGCTTTCTTT.

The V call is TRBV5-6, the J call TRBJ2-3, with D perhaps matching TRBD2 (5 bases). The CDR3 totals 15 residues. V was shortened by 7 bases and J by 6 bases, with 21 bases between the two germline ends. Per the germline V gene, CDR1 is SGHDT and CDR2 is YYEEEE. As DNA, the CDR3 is TGTGCCAGCCCCATACCAAGGACTCCCTGGGATACGCAGTATTTT. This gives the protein CASPIPRTPWDTQYF. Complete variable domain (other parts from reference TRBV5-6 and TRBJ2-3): DAGVTQSPTHLIKTRGQQVTLRCSPKSGHDTVSWYQQALGQGPQFIFQYYEEEERQRGNFPDRFSGHQFPNYSSELNVNALLLGDSALYLCASPIPRTPWDTQYFGPGTRLTVL.

CDR3 nucleotide sequence: TGTGCCAGCAGTCCGCGGGACTTGGGCCAAGAGACCCAGTACTTC. This gives the protein CASSPRDLGQETQYF. The chain joins TRBV6-5 to TRBJ2-5, with D possibly TRBD2 on 6 matching bases. Trimming pared 5 bases from V and 1 base from J, leaving 14 bases between. Germline V gene sequence: CDR1 MNHEY, CDR2 SVGAGI. This CDR3 spans 15 amino acids.

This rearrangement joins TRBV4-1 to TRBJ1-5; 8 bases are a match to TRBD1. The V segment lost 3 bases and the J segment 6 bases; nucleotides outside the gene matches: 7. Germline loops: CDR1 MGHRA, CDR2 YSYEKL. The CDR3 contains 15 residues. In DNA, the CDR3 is TGCGCCAGCAGCCAGGATGGACAGGGCAGTCAGCCCCAGCATTTT. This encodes CASSQDGQGSQPQHF.

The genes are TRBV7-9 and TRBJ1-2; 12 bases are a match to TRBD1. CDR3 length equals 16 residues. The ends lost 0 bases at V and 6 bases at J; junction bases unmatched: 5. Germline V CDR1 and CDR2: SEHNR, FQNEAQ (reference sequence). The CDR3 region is CASSLAGTGGKDGYTF. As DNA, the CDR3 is TGTGCCAGCAGCTTAGCGGGGACAGGGGGCAAGGATGGCTACACCTTC.

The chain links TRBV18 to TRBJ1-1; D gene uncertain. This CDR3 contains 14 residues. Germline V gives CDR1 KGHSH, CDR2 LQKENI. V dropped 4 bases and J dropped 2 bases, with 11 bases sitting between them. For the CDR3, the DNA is TGTGCCAGCTCACGCGCAGCAGGCAACACTGAAGCTTTCTTT. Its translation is CASSRAAGNTEAFF.

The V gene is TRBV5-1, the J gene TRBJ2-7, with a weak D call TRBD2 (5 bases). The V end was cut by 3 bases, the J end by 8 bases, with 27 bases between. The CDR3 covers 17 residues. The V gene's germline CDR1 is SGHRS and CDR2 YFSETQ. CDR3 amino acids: CASSSSPGTFIPSQQYF. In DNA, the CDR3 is TGCGCCAGCAGCTCTTCCCCAGGAACCTTTATACCTAGCCAGCAGTACTTC.

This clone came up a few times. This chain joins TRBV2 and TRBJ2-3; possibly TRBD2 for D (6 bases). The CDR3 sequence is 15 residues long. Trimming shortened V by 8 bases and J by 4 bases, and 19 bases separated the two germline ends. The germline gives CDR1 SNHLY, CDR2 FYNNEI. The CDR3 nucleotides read TGTGCCAGCCGGGAGCGGATGATGAGGGCAGATACGCAGTATTTT. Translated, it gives CASRERMMRADTQYF.

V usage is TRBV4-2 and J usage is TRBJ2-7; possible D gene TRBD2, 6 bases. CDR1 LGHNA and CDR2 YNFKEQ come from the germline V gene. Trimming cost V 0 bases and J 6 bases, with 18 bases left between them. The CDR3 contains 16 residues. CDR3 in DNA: TGTGCCAGCAGCCAAGATGGGCCTAGCGAAGCAGGCGAGCAGTACTTC. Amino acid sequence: CASSQDGPSEAGEQYF.

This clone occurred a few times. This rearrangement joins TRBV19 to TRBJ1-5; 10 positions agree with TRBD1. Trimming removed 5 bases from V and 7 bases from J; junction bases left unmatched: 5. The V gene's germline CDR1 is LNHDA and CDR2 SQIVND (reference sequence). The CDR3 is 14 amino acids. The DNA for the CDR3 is TGTGCCAGTAGTTTGGACAGGGGGAGACAGCCCCAGCATTTT. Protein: CASSLDRGRQPQHF.